This paragraph covers one T cell receptor beta chain sequence. Profiling relied on immunoSEQ multiplex PCR, and the TCRdb table lists in-frame clones only, not all of them. The sample shows under 90,000 clones, 80% to 95% of them seen only once. These data come from a study of control samples from healthy donors and cancer patients. Germline trimming cut 1 base from V and 5 bases from J; bases unmatched to any gene: 7. Germline loops: CDR1 MGHDK, CDR2 SYGVNS. CDR3 size: 15 residues. The chain couples TRBV25-1 to TRBJ2-5, with TRBD2 identical over 7 bases. Sample: blood. This clonotype was sampled from a woman in her sixties or seventies in good health. CDR3 DNA: TGTGCCAGCAGTGAATGGGGCGGGAGATGGGAGACCCAGTACTTC. Its protein is CASSEWGGRWETQYF.